The 4 T cell receptor beta chains below come from one sample, sequenced in a study of T cells after yellow fever vaccination. One entry per CDR3 protein results from TCRdb running MiXCR on the 5' RACE reads. This table holds 200,000 to 300,000 distinct CDR3 sequences, approximately 6.3% found once. The source material was CD4+ T cells sorted from PBMCs, sampled on the day of the yellow fever booster vaccination. Receptor source: a man aged 25 to 45 who received the YFV17D yellow fever vaccine.

This clonotype was found a few times. This sequence joins TRBV29-1 and TRBJ2-1, with TRBD2 matching over 9 bases. The V segment lost 6 bases and the J segment 10 bases; nucleotides outside the gene matches: 4. This CDR3 is built from 11 residues. Germline CDR1 SQVTM, CDR2 ANQGSEA. The CDR3 nucleotides are TGCAGCGTACGACTAGCGGAAGAGCAGTTCTTC. Translation gives CSVRLAEEQFF.

This sequence joins TRBV18 and TRBJ2-1, with D unclear. Germline CDR1 is KGHSH and CDR2 is LQKENI. The CDR3 runs to 15 residues. Trimming took 2 bases from V and 7 from J, leaving 15 bases between them. CDR3 residues: CASSPSLGWGNEQFF. As DNA, the CDR3 is TGTGCCAGCTCACCAAGTCTGGGGTGGGGAAATGAGCAGTTCTTC.

This clonotype has more than one count but fewer than ten. The V call is TRBV3-1, the J call TRBJ2-5; tentatively, D is TRBD2 (5 bases). The V and J ends lost 0 bases and 3 bases respectively, with 8 bases between them. The CDR3 runs to 14 residues. Germline V CDR1 and CDR2: LGHDT, YNNKEL (reference sequence). The DNA for the CDR3 is TGTGCCAGCAGCCAAGATGGAGGTGAAGAGACCCAGTACTTC. Its translation is CASSQDGGEETQYF.

With respect to this clonotype: A much larger clone differs from this one at a single base, so this may be a read error. V and J are TRBV25-1 and TRBJ2-1; D possibly corresponds to TRBD2 (6 bases). The length of the CDR3 is 14 residues. CDR1 is MGHDK, CDR2 SYGVNS, per germline. V was pared by 2 bases and J by 5 bases, with 10 bases between. This chain's CDR3 is CASSEPGVHNEQFF. The CDR3 DNA sequence: TGTGCCAGCAGTGAACCGGGAGTCCACAATGAGCAGTTCTTC.